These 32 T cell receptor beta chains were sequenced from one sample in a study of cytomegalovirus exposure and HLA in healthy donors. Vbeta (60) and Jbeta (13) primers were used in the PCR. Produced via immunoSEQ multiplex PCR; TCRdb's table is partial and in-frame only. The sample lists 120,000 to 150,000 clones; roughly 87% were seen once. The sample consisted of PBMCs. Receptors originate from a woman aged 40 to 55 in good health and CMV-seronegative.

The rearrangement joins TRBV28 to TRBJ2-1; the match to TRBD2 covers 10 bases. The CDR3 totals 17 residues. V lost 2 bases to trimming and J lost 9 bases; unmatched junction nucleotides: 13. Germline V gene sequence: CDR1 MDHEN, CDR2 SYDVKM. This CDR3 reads CASSLPGTSAGSREQFF. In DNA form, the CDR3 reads TGTGCCAGCAGTTTACCAGGGACTAGCGCGGGTAGTCGTGAGCAGTTCTTC.

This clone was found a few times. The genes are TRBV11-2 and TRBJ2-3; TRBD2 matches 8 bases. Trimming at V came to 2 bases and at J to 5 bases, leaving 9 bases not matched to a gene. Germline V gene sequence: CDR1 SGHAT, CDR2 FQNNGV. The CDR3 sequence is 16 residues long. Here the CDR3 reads CASSLWASGRGDTQYF. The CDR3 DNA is TGTGCCAGCAGCTTATGGGCTAGCGGGCGGGGAGATACGCAGTATTTT.

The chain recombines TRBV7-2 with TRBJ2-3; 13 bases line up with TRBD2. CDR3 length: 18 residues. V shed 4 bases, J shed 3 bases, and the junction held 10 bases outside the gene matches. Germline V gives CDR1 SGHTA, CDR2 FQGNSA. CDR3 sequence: CASSSPLLAGGPTDTQYF. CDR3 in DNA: TGTGCCAGCAGCTCGCCGTTACTAGCGGGAGGGCCTACAGATACGCAGTATTTT. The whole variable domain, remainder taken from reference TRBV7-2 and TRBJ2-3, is GAGVSQSPSNKVTEKGKDVELRCDPISGHTALYWYRQSLGQGLEFLIYFQGNSAPDKSGLPSDRFSAERTGGSVSTLTIQRTQQEDSAVYLCASSSPLLAGGPTDTQYFGPGTRLTVL.

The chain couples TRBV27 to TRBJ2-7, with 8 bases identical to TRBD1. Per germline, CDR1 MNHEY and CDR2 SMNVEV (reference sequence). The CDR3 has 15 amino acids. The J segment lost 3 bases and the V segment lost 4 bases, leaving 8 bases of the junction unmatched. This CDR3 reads CASSSTGTGLYEQYF. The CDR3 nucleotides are TGTGCCAGCAGTTCAACCGGGACAGGCCTCTACGAGCAGTACTTC.

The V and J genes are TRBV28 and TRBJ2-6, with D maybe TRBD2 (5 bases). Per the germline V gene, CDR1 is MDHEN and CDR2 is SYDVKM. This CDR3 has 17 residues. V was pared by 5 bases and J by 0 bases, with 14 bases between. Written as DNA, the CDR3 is TGTGCCAGCAGTCAACCCGCCGGGGTCTCTGGGGCCAACGTCCTGACTTTC. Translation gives CASSQPAGVSGANVLTF.

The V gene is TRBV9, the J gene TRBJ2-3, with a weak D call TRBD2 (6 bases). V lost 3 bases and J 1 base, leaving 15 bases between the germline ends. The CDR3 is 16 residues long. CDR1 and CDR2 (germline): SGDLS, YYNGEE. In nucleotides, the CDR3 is TGTGCCAGCAGCGCGGGGACTTTCCCGGGCACAGATACGCAGTATTTT. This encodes CASSAGTFPGTDTQYF.

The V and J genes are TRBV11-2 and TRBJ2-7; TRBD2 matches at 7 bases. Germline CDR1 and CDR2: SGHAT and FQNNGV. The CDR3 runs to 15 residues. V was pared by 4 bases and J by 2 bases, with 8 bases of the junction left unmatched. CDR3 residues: CASSWGRGTTYEQYF. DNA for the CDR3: TGTGCCAGCAGCTGGGGCCGGGGGACTACCTACGAGCAGTACTTC.

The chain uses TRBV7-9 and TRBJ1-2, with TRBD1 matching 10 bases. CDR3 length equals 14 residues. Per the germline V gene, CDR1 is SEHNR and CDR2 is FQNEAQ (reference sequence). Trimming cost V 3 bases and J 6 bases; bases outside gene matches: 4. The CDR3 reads CASSLRQGAHGYTF. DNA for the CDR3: TGTGCCAGCAGCTTGAGACAGGGGGCGCATGGCTACACCTTC.

CDR3 protein: CASSSWRAAEGTLHF. The DNA for the CDR3 is TGTGCCAGCAGTTCATGGAGGGCCGCGGAGGGGACCCTCCACTTT. The V call is TRBV6-5, the J call TRBJ1-6; D perhaps matches TRBD1 (5 bases). This CDR3 is 15 amino acids long. Germline values: CDR1 MNHEY, CDR2 SVGAGI. V gave up 4 bases and J gave up 14 bases, with 21 bases separating them.

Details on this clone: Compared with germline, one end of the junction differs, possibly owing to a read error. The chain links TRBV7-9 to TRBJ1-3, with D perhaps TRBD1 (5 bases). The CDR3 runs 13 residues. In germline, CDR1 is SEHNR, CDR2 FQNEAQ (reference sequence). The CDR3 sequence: CSSSLGAGNTIYF. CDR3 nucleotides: TGTTCCAGCAGCCTAGGGGCAGGAAACACCATATATTTT.

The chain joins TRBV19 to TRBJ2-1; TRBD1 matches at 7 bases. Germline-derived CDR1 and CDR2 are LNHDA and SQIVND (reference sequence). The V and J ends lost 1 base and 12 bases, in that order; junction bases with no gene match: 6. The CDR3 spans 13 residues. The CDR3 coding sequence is TGTGCCAGTAGTATAGTGACAGGGTTAGGGCAGTTCTTC. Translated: CASSIVTGLGQFF.

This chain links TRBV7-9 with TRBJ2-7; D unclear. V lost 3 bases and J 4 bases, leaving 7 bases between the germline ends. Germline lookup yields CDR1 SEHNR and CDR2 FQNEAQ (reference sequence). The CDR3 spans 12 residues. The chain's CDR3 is CASSLVQYEQYF. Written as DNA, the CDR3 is TGTGCCAGCAGCTTGGTACAGTACGAGCAGTACTTC.

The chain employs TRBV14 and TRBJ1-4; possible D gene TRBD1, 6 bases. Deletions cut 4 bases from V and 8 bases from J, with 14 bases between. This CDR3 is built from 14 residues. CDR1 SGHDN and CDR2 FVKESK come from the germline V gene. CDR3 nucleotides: TGTGCCAGCAGCCCGGACAGAGTTGGAGAAAAACTGTTTTTT. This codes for CASSPDRVGEKLFF.

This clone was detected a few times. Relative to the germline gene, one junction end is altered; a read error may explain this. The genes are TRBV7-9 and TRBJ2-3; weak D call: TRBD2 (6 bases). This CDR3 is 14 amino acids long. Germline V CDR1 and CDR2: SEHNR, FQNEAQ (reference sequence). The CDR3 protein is CSSSPGLGSDTQYF. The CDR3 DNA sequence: TGTTCCAGCAGCCCAGGGCTCGGGAGTGATACGCAGTATTTT.

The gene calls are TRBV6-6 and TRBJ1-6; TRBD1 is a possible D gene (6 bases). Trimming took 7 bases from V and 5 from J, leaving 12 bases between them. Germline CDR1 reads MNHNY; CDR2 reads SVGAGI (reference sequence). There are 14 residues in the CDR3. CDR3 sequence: CASTRQADNSPLHF. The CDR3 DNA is TGTGCCAGCACAAGACAGGCTGATAATTCACCCCTCCACTTT.

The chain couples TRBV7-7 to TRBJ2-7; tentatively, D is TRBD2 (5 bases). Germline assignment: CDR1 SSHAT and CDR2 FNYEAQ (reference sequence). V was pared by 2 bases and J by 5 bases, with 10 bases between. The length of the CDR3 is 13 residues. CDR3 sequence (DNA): TGTGCCAGCAGCTTATCAACGGGGAACGAGCAGTACTTC. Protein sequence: CASSLSTGNEQYF.

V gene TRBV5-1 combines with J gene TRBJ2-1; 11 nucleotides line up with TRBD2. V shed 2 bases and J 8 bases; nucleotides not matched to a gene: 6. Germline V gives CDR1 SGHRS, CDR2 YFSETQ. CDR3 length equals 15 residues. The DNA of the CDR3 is TGCGCCAGCAGCTTAGGACTAGCGGGTGGGGATGAGCAGTTCTTC. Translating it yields CASSLGLAGGDEQFF. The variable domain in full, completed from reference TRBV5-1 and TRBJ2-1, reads KAGVTQTPRYLIKTRGQQVTLSCSPISGHRSVSWYQQTPGQGLQFLFEYFSETQRNKGNFPGRFSGRQFSNSRSEMNVSTLELGDSALYLCASSLGLAGGDEQFFGPGTRLTVL.

The CDR3 loop is CASSEPGGAGNSPLHF. CDR3 sequence (DNA): TGTGCCAGCAGTGAACCCGGGGGGGCGGGTAATTCACCCCTCCACTTT. This chain joins TRBV25-1 and TRBJ1-6; D possibly corresponds to TRBD1 (6 bases). V lost 2 bases and J 6 bases, leaving 14 bases between the germline ends. There are 16 residues in the CDR3. Looked up from germline, CDR1 is MGHDK and CDR2 is SYGVNS.

The CDR3 coding sequence is TGTGCCAGCAGCTCTGCGGGAGCCTACAATGAGCAGTTCTTC. Its protein product is CASSSAGAYNEQFF. The V call is TRBV7-8, the J call TRBJ2-1; 7 bases match TRBD2. CDR3 length equals 14 residues. With V trimmed by 4 bases and J by 2 bases, 2 bases remained unmatched. The germline V gene has CDR1 SGHVS and CDR2 FQNEAQ.

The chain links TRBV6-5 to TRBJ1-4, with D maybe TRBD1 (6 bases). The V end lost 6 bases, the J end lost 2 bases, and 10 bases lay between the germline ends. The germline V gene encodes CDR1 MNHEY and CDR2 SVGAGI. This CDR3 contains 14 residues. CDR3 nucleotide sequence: TGTGCCAGCAGCCGACAGGTGACTAATGAAAAACTGTTTTTT. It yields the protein CASSRQVTNEKLFF.

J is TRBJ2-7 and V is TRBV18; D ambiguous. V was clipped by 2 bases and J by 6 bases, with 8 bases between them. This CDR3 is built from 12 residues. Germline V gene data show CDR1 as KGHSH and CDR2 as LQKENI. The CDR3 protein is CASSPDLIEQYF. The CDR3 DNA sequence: TGTGCCAGCTCACCAGATCTAATCGAGCAGTACTTC.

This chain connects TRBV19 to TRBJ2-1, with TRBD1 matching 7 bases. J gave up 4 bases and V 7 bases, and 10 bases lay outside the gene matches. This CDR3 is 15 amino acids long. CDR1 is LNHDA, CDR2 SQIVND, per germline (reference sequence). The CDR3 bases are TGTGCCAGTAAGGAAGGGGGACAGCCTTACAATGAGCAGTTCTTC. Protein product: CASKEGGQPYNEQFF.

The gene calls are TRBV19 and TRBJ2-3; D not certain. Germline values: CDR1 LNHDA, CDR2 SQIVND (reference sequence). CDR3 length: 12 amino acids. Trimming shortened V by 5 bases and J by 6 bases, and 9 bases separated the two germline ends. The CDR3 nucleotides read TGTGCCAGTAGTGCCTTTGCGGATACGCAGTATTTT. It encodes CASSAFADTQYF.

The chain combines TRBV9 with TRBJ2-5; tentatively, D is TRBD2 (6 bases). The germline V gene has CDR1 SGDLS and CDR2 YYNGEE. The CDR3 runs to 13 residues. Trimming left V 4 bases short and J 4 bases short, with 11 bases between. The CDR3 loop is CASSTQGGETQYF. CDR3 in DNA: TGTGCCAGCAGCACCCAGGGAGGAGAGACCCAGTACTTC.

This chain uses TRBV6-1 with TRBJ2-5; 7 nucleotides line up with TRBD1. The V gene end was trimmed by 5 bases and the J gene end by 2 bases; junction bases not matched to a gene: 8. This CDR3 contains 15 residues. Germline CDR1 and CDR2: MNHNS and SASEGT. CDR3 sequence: CASSPRDSIQETQYF. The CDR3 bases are TGTGCCAGCAGTCCCCGGGACAGTATTCAAGAGACCCAGTACTTC.

In nucleotides, the CDR3 is TGTGCCAGCAGCAAGGGCGCTAGCGGAACTAGCACAGATACGCAGTATTTT. As protein: CASSKGASGTSTDTQYF. The chain joins TRBV7-9 to TRBJ2-3; TRBD2 agrees at 7 bases. CDR1 is SEHNR, CDR2 FQNEAQ, per germline (reference sequence). V was clipped by 5 bases and J by 0 bases; unmatched bases: 11. The CDR3 has 17 amino acids.

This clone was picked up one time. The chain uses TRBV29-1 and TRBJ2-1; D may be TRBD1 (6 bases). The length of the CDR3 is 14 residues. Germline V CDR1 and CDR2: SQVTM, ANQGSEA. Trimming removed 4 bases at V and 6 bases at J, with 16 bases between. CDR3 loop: CSVGPQGVSNEQFF. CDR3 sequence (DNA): TGCAGCGTTGGGCCACAGGGCGTAAGCAATGAGCAGTTCTTC.

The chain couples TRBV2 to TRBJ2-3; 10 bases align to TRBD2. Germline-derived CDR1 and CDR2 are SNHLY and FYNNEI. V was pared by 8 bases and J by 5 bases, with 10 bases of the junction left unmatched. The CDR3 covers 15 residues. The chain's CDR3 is CASVPAGGPIDTQYF. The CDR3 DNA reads TGTGCCAGCGTTCCAGCGGGAGGGCCTATAGATACGCAGTATTTT. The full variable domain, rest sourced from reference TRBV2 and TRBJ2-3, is EPEVTQTPSHQVTQMGQEVILRCVPISNHLYFYWYRQILGQKVEFLVSFYNNEISEKSEIFDDQFSVERPDGSNFTLKIRSTKLEDSAMYFCASVPAGGPIDTQYFGPGTRLTVL.

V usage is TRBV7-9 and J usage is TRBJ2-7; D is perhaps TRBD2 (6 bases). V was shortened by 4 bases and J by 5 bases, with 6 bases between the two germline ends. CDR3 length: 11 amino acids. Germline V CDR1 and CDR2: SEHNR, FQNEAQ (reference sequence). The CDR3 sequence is CASSWGDEQYF. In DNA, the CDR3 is TGTGCCAGCAGCTGGGGGGACGAGCAGTACTTC. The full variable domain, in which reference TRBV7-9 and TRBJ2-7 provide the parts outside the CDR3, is DTGVSQNPRHKITKRGQNVTFRCDPISEHNRLYWYRQTLGQGPEFLTYFQNEAQLEKSRLLSDRFSAERPKGSFSTLEIQRTEQGDSAMYLCASSWGDEQYFGPGTRLTVT.

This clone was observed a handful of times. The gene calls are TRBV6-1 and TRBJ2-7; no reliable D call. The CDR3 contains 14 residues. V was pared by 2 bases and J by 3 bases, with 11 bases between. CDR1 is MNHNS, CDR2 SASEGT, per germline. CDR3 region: CASSEYLGGYEQYF. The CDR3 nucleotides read TGTGCCAGCAGTGAATACCTCGGCGGCTACGAGCAGTACTTC.

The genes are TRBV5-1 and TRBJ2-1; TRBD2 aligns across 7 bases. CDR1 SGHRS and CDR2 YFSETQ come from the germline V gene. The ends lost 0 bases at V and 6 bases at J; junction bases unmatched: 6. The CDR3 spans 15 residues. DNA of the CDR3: TGCGCCAGCAGCTTGGGGGCGGGAGCTTTCAATGAGCAGTTCTTC. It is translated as CASSLGAGAFNEQFF.

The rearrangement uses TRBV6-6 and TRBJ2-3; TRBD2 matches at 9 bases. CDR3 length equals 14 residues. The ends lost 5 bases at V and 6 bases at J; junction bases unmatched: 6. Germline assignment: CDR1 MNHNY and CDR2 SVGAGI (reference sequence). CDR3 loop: CASSLRREGDTQYF. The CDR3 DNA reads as TGTGCCAGCAGTCTAAGGCGGGAGGGGGATACGCAGTATTTT.